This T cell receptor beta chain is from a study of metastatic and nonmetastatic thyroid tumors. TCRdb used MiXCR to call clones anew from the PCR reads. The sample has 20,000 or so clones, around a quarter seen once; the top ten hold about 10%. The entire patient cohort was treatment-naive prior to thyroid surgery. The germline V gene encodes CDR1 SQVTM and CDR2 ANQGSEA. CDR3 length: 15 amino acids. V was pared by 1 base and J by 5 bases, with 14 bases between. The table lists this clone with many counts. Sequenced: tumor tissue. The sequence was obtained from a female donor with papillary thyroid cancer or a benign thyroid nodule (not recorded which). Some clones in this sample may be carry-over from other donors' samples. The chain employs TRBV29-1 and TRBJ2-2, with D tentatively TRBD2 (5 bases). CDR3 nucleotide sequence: TGCAGCGTTGAAGCTATGACGGGATTGACCGGGGAGCTGTTTTTT. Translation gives CSVEAMTGLTGELFF.